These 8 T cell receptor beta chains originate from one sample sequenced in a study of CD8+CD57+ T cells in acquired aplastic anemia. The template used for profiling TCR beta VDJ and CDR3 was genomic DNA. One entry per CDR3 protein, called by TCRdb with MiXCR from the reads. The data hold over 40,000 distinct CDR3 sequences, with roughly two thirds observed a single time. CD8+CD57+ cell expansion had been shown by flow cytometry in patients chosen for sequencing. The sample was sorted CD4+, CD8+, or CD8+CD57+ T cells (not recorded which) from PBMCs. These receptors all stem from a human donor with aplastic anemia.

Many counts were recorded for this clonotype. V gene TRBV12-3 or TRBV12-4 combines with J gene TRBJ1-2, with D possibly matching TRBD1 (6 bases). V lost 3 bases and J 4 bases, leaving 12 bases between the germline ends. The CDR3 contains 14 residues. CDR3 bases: TGTGCCAGCAGTTTTCTGGACAGTTTCTATGGCTACACCTTC. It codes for CASSFLDSFYGYTF.

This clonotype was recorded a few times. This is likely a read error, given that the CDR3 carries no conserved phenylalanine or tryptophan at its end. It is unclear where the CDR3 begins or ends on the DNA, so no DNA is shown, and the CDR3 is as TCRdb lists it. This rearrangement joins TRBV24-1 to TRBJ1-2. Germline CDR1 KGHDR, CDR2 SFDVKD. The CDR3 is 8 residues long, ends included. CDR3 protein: CATSPPAR.

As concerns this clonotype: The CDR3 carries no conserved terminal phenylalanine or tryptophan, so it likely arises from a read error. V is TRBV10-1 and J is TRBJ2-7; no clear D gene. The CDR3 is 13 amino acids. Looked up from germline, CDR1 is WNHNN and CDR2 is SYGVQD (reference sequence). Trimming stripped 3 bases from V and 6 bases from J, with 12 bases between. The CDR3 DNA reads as TGCGCCAGCAGTGACAGTGGTAACCTCGAGCAGTACTCC. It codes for CASSDSGNLEQYS.

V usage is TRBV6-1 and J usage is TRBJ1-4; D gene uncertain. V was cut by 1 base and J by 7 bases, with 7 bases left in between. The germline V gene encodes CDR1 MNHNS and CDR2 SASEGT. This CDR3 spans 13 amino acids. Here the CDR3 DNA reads TGTGCCAGCAGTGAAGGGGATGTTGAAAAACTGTTTTTT. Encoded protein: CASSEGDVEKLFF.

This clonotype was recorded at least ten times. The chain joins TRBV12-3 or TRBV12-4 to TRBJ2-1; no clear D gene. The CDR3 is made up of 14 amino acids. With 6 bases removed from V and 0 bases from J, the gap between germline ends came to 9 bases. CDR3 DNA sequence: TGTGCCAGCAGGGAGACAAGCTCCTACAATGAGCAGTTCTTC. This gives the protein CASRETSSYNEQFF.

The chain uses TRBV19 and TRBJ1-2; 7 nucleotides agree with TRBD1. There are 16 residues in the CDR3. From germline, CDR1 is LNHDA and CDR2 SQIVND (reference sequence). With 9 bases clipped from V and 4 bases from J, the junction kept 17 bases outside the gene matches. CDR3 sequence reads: CASSRLGQANSYGYTF. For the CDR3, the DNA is TGTGCCAGCAGCCGACTTGGACAGGCGAACAGCTATGGCTACACCTTC.

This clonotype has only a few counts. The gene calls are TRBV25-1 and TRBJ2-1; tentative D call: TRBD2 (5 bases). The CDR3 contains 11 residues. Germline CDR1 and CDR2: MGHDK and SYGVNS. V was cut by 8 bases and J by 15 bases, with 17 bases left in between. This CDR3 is CASGSSRLSFF. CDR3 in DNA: TGTGCCAGCGGGAGTAGTAGGTTGTCGTTCTTC.

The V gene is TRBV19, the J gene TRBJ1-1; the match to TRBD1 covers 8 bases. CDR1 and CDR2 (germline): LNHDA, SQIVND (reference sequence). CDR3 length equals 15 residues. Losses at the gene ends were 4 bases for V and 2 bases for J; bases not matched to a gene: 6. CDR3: CASSTPGQANTEAFF. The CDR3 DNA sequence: TGTGCCAGTAGTACCCCGGGACAGGCAAACACTGAAGCTTTCTTT.